Shown below are 21 T cell receptor beta chains from a single sample sequenced in a study of beta chain features in type 1 diabetes (dated by TCRdb to the late 2010s). Library preparation used the immunoSEQ multiplex PCR assay. The entire isolated RNA was reverse transcribed using the High Capacity cDNA Reverse Transcription Kit, and thus expressed TCRB transcripts were sequenced. TCRdb took this table from immuneACCESS and kept in-frame rearrangements with V and J called. Such tables lack part of the clones; where checked against another copy, unresolved V genes explain under half of the gap, and the rest is unexplained. This sample comprises under 200,000 clones, approximately 9.1% of them detected only once. The ten largest clones capture 2% to 3% of the sample. Sequenced material: central memory CD4+ T cells from blood. These receptors came from a woman younger than 35 in good health.

This clone has a handful of counts. V gene TRBV9 combines with J gene TRBJ2-1, with 10 positions matching TRBD2. The CDR3 has 16 residues. Unmatched junction bases numbered 6, after V lost 2 bases and J lost 4 bases. Germline V gene sequence: CDR1 SGDLS, CDR2 YYNGEE. The CDR3 DNA follows: TGTGCCAGCAGCGTGGGGCTAGCGGGAGAGTACAATGAGCAGTTCTTC. Protein product: CASSVGLAGEYNEQFF.

The chain has TRBV30 and TRBJ1-1, with D perhaps matching TRBD1 (6 bases). The germline V gene encodes CDR1 GTSNPN and CDR2 SVGIG (reference sequence). This CDR3 is built from 15 residues. V was pared by 2 bases and J by 1 base, with 14 bases between. The CDR3 region is CAWSPRGQPNTEAFF. The CDR3 bases are TGTGCCTGGAGTCCCCGCGGACAGCCGAACACTGAAGCTTTCTTT.

This clone was seen only a few times. The gene calls are TRBV4-1 and TRBJ2-3, with TRBD2 identical over 7 bases. The V gene end was trimmed by 6 bases and the J gene end by 6 bases; junction bases not matched to a gene: 12. Germline CDR1 reads MGHRA; CDR2 reads YSYEKL. There are 15 residues in the CDR3. Here the CDR3 DNA reads TGCGCCAGCAGTGAAAGGAATAGGGGAGGGGATACGCAGTATTTT. Amino acids: CASSERNRGGDTQYF.

The chain carries TRBV6-5 and TRBJ2-1, with TRBD2 matching 7 bases. V gave up 8 bases and J gave up 7 bases; unmatched junction bases: 11. The CDR3 sequence is 14 residues long. Germline V gene data show CDR1 as MNHEY and CDR2 as SVGAGI. CDR3: CASHDVLSGNEQFF. CDR3 bases: TGTGCCAGCCACGACGTGCTTAGCGGGAATGAGCAGTTCTTC.

This clone was detected only a few times. The J gene is TRBJ2-7, the V gene TRBV7-9, with D perhaps TRBD1 (5 bases). V was pared by 1 base and J by 2 bases, with 6 bases between. Germline V CDR1 and CDR2: SEHNR, FQNEAQ (reference sequence). The CDR3 length is 13 residues. The CDR3 loop is CASSLGGTYEQYF. Written as DNA, the CDR3 is TGTGCCAGCAGCTTAGGGGGCACCTACGAGCAGTACTTC.

In its sample, this clone was seen once. This chain links TRBV6-1 with TRBJ1-4, with a weak D call TRBD1 (5 bases). V was trimmed by 8 bases and J by 0 bases, leaving 10 bases between them. The CDR3 consists of 14 residues. The V gene's germline CDR1 is MNHNS and CDR2 SASEGT. The CDR3, as DNA: TGTGCCAGCGAATCCAGGGCAACTAATGAAAAACTGTTTTTT. Encoded protein: CASESRATNEKLFF.

This clone has more than one count but fewer than ten. This sample includes further DNA sequences coding for the same CDR3. The chain's CDR3 is CASSQVNLVSTDTQYF. The CDR3 nucleotides read TGCGCCAGCAGCCAAGTAAATCTAGTCAGCACAGATACGCAGTATTTT. V usage is TRBV4-1 and J usage is TRBJ2-3, with D unresolved. The CDR3 has 16 amino acids. Trimming removed 1 base from V and 0 bases from J, with 11 bases in between. CDR1 and CDR2 from the germline V gene are MGHRA and YSYEKL.

The chain couples TRBV2 to TRBJ1-2; D perhaps matches TRBD1 (5 bases). Germline CDR1 is SNHLY and CDR2 is FYNNEI. V was shortened by 7 bases and J by 2 bases, with 14 bases between the two germline ends. CDR3 length: 14 residues. Here the CDR3 reads CASIQGSMNYGYTF. The CDR3 DNA reads as TGTGCCAGCATTCAGGGAAGCATGAACTATGGCTACACCTTC.

This clone has just a few counts. The same CDR3 arises from other DNA sequences in this sample as well. This rearrangement joins TRBV11-2 to TRBJ2-7; tentatively, D is TRBD1 (6 bases). The CDR3 is 13 amino acids. The germline gives CDR1 SGHAT, CDR2 FQNNGV. V dropped 4 bases and J dropped 6 bases, with 13 bases sitting between them. CDR3 amino acids: CASSSSGQLEQYF. The CDR3 nucleotides read TGTGCCAGCAGCTCCTCGGGACAACTCGAGCAGTACTTC.

The rearrangement links TRBV15 to TRBJ2-3, with 13 bases that match TRBD2. The CDR3 runs to 16 residues. Trimming cost V 5 bases and J 4 bases; bases outside gene matches: 6. The germline V gene has CDR1 LNHNV and CDR2 YYDKDF (reference sequence). The chain's CDR3 is CATSEGLAGKADTQYF. The CDR3 region has the DNA TGTGCCACCAGCGAGGGACTAGCGGGAAAGGCAGATACGCAGTATTTT.

The rearrangement links TRBV30 to TRBJ1-3; the match to TRBD1 covers 9 bases. With V trimmed by 1 base and J by 2 bases, 3 bases remained unmatched. The length of the CDR3 is 15 residues. Germline V CDR1 and CDR2: GTSNPN, SVGIG (reference sequence). In DNA form, the CDR3 reads TGTGCCTGGAGTGGGGACAGGGCTGCTGGAAACACCATATATTTT. Translated, it gives CAWSGDRAAGNTIYF.

CDR3 region: CASSQDSATQYF. In nucleotides, the CDR3 is TGCGCCAGCAGCCAAGACAGCGCTACGCAGTATTTT. This chain links TRBV4-3 with TRBJ2-3; D is unclear. Germline V CDR1 and CDR2: LGHNA, YSLEER. The V end was cut by 0 bases, the J end by 8 bases, with 6 bases between. This CDR3 is built from 12 residues.

This clone was seen only a few times. The chain couples TRBV5-6 to TRBJ2-1; weak D call: TRBD2 (6 bases). The CDR3 runs 13 residues. Germline V CDR1 and CDR2: SGHDT, YYEEEE. Trimming cost V 2 bases and J 9 bases, with 12 bases left between them. The DNA of the CDR3 is TGTGCCAGCAGCTTCGGACGGGGAGGTGAGCAGTTCTTC. Translation gives CASSFGRGGEQFF. The variable domain in full, with the rest retrieved from reference TRBV5-6 and TRBJ2-1, is DAGVTQSPTHLIKTRGQQVTLRCSPKSGHDTVSWYQQALGQGPQFIFQYYEEEERQRGNFPDRFSGHQFPNYSSELNVNALLLGDSALYLCASSFGRGGEQFFGPGTRLTVL.

This chain uses TRBV7-6 with TRBJ1-5; D is uncertain. The CDR3 runs to 13 residues. Germline V gene sequence: CDR1 SGHVS, CDR2 FNYEAQ. Trimming took 1 base from V and 3 from J, leaving 4 bases between them. This CDR3 reads CASSLGHNQPQHF. For the CDR3, the DNA is TGTGCCAGCAGCTTAGGGCACAATCAGCCCCAGCATTTT. The whole variable domain, filled in from reference TRBV7-6 and TRBJ1-5, reads GAGVSQSPRYKVTKRGQDVALRCDPISGHVSLYWYRQALGQGPEFLTYFNYEAQQDKSGLPNDRFSAERPEGSISTLTIQRTEQRDSAMYRCASSLGHNQPQHFGDGTRLSIL.

V gene TRBV11-3 combines with J gene TRBJ1-1, with D hard to call. The CDR3 has 13 residues. V lost 4 bases, J lost 8 bases, and 14 bases lay in between. CDR1 and CDR2 (germline): SGHNT, YENEEA. CDR3 protein: CASSSEAPGEAFF. The DNA for the CDR3 is TGTGCCAGCAGCTCGGAAGCCCCGGGGGAAGCTTTCTTT.

By sample share, this clone is medium-sized. The chain employs TRBV9 and TRBJ2-7; tentative D call: TRBD2 (5 bases). V was clipped by 0 bases and J by 5 bases, with 12 bases between them. Germline CDR1 reads SGDLS; CDR2 reads YYNGEE. The CDR3 runs to 14 residues. In DNA, the CDR3 is TGTGCCAGCAGCGTAGAGGTGGGAGTCCACGAGCAGTACTTC. Residues: CASSVEVGVHEQYF.

This chain uses TRBV5-6 with TRBJ2-7; 9 bases align to TRBD1. Looked up from germline, CDR1 is SGHDT and CDR2 is YYEEEE. V lost 0 bases, J lost 3 bases, and 4 bases stayed unmatched. The CDR3 runs to 15 residues. The CDR3 protein is CASSLGDRANYEQYF. The CDR3 nucleotides read TGTGCCAGCAGCTTGGGGGACAGGGCAAACTACGAGCAGTACTTC.

The chain joins TRBV29-1 to TRBJ2-1, with 15 bases aligning to TRBD2. V was clipped by 4 bases and J by 7 bases; unmatched bases: 5. The CDR3 has 15 residues. Germline assignment: CDR1 SQVTM and CDR2 ANQGSEA. The CDR3 protein is CSVGTSGRAGNEQFF. CDR3 nucleotides: TGCAGCGTTGGGACTAGCGGGAGGGCCGGGAATGAGCAGTTCTTC.

The chain joins TRBV9 to TRBJ1-5, with TRBD1 matching over 7 bases. After removal of 4 bases from V and 6 bases from J, the junction contained 10 bases not matched to a gene. The CDR3 has 15 residues. Germline CDR1 reads SGDLS; CDR2 reads YYNGEE. In nucleotides, the CDR3 is TGTGCCAGCAGCCCCCAGGGGGATATATTTCAGCCCCAGCATTTT. It translates to CASSPQGDIFQPQHF.

The chain joins TRBV7-3 to TRBJ1-2; tentative D call: TRBD1 (6 bases). Germline V lookup: CDR1 SGHTA, CDR2 FQGTGA. CDR3 length equals 14 residues. Trimming removed 4 bases from V and 2 bases from J, with 11 bases in between. Here the CDR3 reads CASSWGHQNYGYTF. In nucleotides, the CDR3 is TGTGCCAGCAGCTGGGGACACCAAAACTATGGCTACACCTTC.

The chain is built from TRBV25-1 and TRBJ1-1, with D perhaps matching TRBD1 (5 bases). V lost 4 bases, J lost 1 base, and 7 bases lay in between. Germline V gene sequence: CDR1 MGHDK, CDR2 SYGVNS. The CDR3 totals 13 residues. DNA of the CDR3: TGTGCCAGCAGTGCACAGGAGAACACTGAAGCTTTCTTT. Amino acids: CASSAQENTEAFF.